The 16 T cell receptor beta chains in this list originate from one sample, sequenced in a study of blood T cell repertoires in COVID-19. The method was immunoSEQ multiplex PCR; TCRdb's version includes in-frame clones alone and lacks a portion of them. The sample lists 130,000 to 150,000 clones, around 83% occurring once. The source material was PBMCs or T cells enriched from blood (not recorded which). Source of these receptors: a woman between 45 and 60 years old who had been exposed to COVID-19.

The chain is built from TRBV6-4 and TRBJ2-2; the D is unclear. The CDR3 consists of 15 residues. CDR1 and CDR2 (germline): MRHNA, SNTAGT. V lost 2 bases and J 2 bases, leaving 9 bases between the germline ends. CDR3 coding DNA: TGTGCCAGCAGTGACAGCCCCTATAACACCGGGGAGCTGTTTTTT. Amino acids: CASSDSPYNTGELFF.

The CDR3 reads CAVEGRSYNSPLHF. The CDR3 DNA reads as TGTGCCGTCGAGGGGAGGTCCTATAATTCACCCCTCCACTTT. The chain carries TRBV7-2 and TRBJ1-6; weak D call: TRBD1 (5 bases). CDR3 length equals 14 residues. V gave up 11 bases and J gave up 1 base, with 12 bases separating them. Germline CDR1 SGHTA, CDR2 FQGNSA.

The chain uses TRBV9 and TRBJ2-7, with 11 positions matching TRBD2. With V trimmed by 2 bases and J by 3 bases, 7 bases remained unmatched. Germline V gives CDR1 SGDLS, CDR2 YYNGEE. The CDR3 is made up of 16 amino acids. CDR3 in amino acids: CASSVPLAGGIYEQYF. In DNA form, the CDR3 reads TGTGCCAGCAGCGTGCCTCTAGCGGGGGGTATCTACGAGCAGTACTTC.

The chain combines TRBV30 with TRBJ1-4, with a tentative D call TRBD1 (5 bases). The CDR3 extends over 13 amino acids. V shed 3 bases and J shed 3 bases, with 8 bases lying between them. Germline V CDR1 and CDR2: GTSNPN, SVGIG (reference sequence). The CDR3 DNA sequence: TGTGCCTGGAGCCGGGGGGCTAATGAAAAACTGTTTTTT. Translation: CAWSRGANEKLFF.

The chain links TRBV18 to TRBJ2-7; TRBD1 might be the D (5 bases). Germline V gene lookup returns CDR1 KGHSH and CDR2 LQKENI. V dropped 5 bases and J dropped 1 base, with 12 bases sitting between them. The CDR3 length is 14 residues. CDR3 coding DNA: TGTGCCAGCTCAACATGGACAAGATCCTACGAGCAGTACTTC. Amino acid sequence: CASSTWTRSYEQYF.

The chain has TRBV19 and TRBJ1-2, with 9 bases identical to TRBD1. Germline CDR1 and CDR2: LNHDA and SQIVND (reference sequence). V trimming: 3 bases; J trimming: 5 bases; junction bases outside the gene matches: 7. The CDR3 totals 15 residues. CDR3 DNA: TGTGCCAGTAGTATCCGGGACAGGGATCTTTATGGCTACACCTTC. Translated, it gives CASSIRDRDLYGYTF.

The J gene is TRBJ2-3, the V gene TRBV9; no clear D. V was shortened by 4 bases and J by 2 bases, with 14 bases between the two germline ends. CDR3 size: 15 residues. The germline V gene has CDR1 SGDLS and CDR2 YYNGEE. The CDR3 loop reads CASSNRGGATDTQYF. The CDR3 region has the DNA TGTGCCAGCAGCAATCGTGGCGGTGCCACAGATACGCAGTATTTT.

The rearrangement joins TRBV19 to TRBJ1-6, with D tentatively TRBD1 (5 bases). In germline, CDR1 is LNHDA, CDR2 SQIVND (reference sequence). This CDR3 has 16 amino acids. V lost 6 bases and J 10 bases, leaving 22 bases between the germline ends. The CDR3, as DNA: TGTGCCAGTAGGGGGGGAGTCGGAGGCGCTCAATCACCCCTCCACTTT. Protein product: CASRGGVGGAQSPLHF.

The chain combines TRBV19 with TRBJ2-7; a weak D match, TRBD2 (5 bases). V was trimmed by 1 base and J by 3 bases, leaving 13 bases between them. This CDR3 region has 15 residues. Germline CDR1 LNHDA, CDR2 SQIVND (reference sequence). CDR3 residues: CASSIGVQRIYEQYF. CDR3 nucleotide sequence: TGTGCCAGTAGTATAGGAGTCCAGCGGATCTACGAGCAGTACTTC. Drawing the rest from reference TRBV19 and TRBJ2-7, the complete variable domain is DGGITQSPKYLFRKEGQNVTLSCEQNLNHDAMYWYRQDPGQGLRLIYYSQIVNDFQKGDIAEGYSVSREKKESFPLTVTSAQKNPTAFYLCASSIGVQRIYEQYFGPGTRLTVT.

A word on this clone: The same CDR3 can be traced to other DNA sequences in this sample. The CDR3 nucleotides are TGTGCCAGCAGCTTACGGGAGGGAGATACGCAGTATTTT. Translation gives CASSLREGDTQYF. This chain links TRBV7-3 with TRBJ2-3; 8 positions agree with TRBD2. Germline CDR1 is SGHTA and CDR2 is FQGTGA. J was trimmed by 5 bases and V by 2 bases; bases with no gene match: 0. The CDR3 has 13 amino acids.

This clone appeared a single time. V usage is TRBV21-1 and J usage is TRBJ2-7; the table's D gene call, TRBD2, was not cross checked with the DNA. TRBV21-1 is a listed pseudogene. This CDR3 contains 18 residues. In nucleotides, the CDR3 is TGTGCCAGCAGCAATCGGCGGCTCCCTGAACACTTCTCCTACGAGCAGTACTTC. It codes for CASSNRRLPEHFSYEQYF.

V usage is TRBV7-2 and J usage is TRBJ1-3; TRBD1 might be the D (5 bases). V lost 7 bases to trimming and J lost 0 bases, with 13 bases between them. The CDR3 is 15 amino acids. CDR1 and CDR2 (germline): SGHTA, FQGNSA. The CDR3 coding sequence is TGTGCCAGCACCACGGGGGATCGCTCTGGAAACACCATATATTTT. Residues: CASTTGDRSGNTIYF.

The genes are TRBV30 and TRBJ1-3; D not certain. CDR1 is GTSNPN and CDR2 is SVGIG in the germline V gene (reference sequence). This CDR3 is 14 amino acids long. V lost 3 bases to trimming and J lost 2 bases, with 11 bases between them. This chain's CDR3 is CAWRPGRTGNTIYF. The CDR3 DNA reads as TGTGCCTGGAGACCGGGGAGGACTGGAAACACCATATATTTT.

The chain recombines TRBV5-8 with TRBJ2-1; no firm D call. This CDR3 has 15 amino acids. V was shortened by 0 bases and J by 4 bases, with 11 bases between the two germline ends. Looked up from germline, CDR1 is SGHTS and CDR2 is YDEGEE. The CDR3 loop reads CASSLAQQPYNEQFF. The DNA for the CDR3 is TGTGCCAGCAGCTTGGCACAGCAACCTTACAATGAGCAGTTCTTC.

The V call is TRBV6-6, the J call TRBJ2-1; TRBD1 agrees at 8 bases. This CDR3 contains 13 residues. J was trimmed by 7 bases and V by 5 bases; bases with no gene match: 4. Germline V CDR1 and CDR2: MNHNY, SVGAGI (reference sequence). Here the CDR3 DNA reads TGTGCCAGCAGTAACAGGGGGTGGAATGAGCAGTTCTTC. Protein: CASSNRGWNEQFF.

This clone has just one count. The chain links TRBV7-9 to TRBJ2-7; possible D gene TRBD2, 5 bases. The germline V gene has CDR1 SEHNR and CDR2 FQNEAQ (reference sequence). This CDR3 spans 14 amino acids. Trimming pared 3 bases from V and 2 bases from J, leaving 11 bases between. The CDR3 coding sequence is TGTGCCAGCAGCTTTTCAGAGAGGGCCTACGAGCAGTACTTC. It encodes CASSFSERAYEQYF.